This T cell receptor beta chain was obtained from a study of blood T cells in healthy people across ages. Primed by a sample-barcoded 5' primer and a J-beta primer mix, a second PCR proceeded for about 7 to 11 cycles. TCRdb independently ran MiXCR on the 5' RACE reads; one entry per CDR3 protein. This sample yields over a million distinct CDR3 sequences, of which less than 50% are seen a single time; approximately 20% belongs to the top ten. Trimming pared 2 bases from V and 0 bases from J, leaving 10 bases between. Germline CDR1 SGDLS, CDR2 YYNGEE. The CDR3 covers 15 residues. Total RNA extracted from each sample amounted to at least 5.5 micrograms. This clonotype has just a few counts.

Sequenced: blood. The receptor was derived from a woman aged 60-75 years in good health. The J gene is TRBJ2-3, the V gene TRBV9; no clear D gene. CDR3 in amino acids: CASSVGETSTDTQYF. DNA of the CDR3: TGTGCCAGCAGCGTCGGAGAAACTAGCACAGATACGCAGTATTTT.